The clone carrying this TCR beta chain was detected a few times. The germline V gene has CDR1 SGDLS and CDR2 YYNGEE. The length of the CDR3 is 16 residues. The V end was cut by 0 bases, the J end by 0 bases, with 10 bases between. Authors' data handling: Researchers report that nucleated cell counts were estimated from reference gene primer amplification. Generated by immunoSEQ multiplex PCR, the TCRdb table keeps only in-frame clones and is missing some. V and J calls plus clone size are reproduced from that table; the DNA served to infer D and trimming. The sample includes 370,000 or so clones, approximately 77% seen only once; the top ten take more than 0.95%. The data belong to a study of blood T cell repertoires in COVID-19. The overall study: Some COVID-19 samples were acute and others convalescent; all came from the United States, Italy and Spain. PBMCs, B-cell-depleted T cells, or T cells provided the cDNA or gDNA that made up the material.

The clonotype was recovered from a human donor with acute or convalescent COVID-19. The donor label of this sample is uncertain. Sequencing was carried out using peripheral blood. This chain uses TRBV9 with TRBJ2-1, with TRBD2 as a possible D gene (6 bases). CDR3 sequence reads: CASSVGTTPSYNEQFF. Here the CDR3 DNA reads TGTGCCAGCAGCGTAGGGACTACTCCCTCCTACAATGAGCAGTTCTTC.